The 4 T cell receptor beta chains given below trace back to one sample, sequenced in a study of T-cell reconstitution after alpha-beta-depleted transplantation in children. A library of TCRbeta sequences, prepared with unique molecular identifiers, was generated. TCRdb re-analysed the PCR reads in MiXCR, keeping a single row per CDR3 protein. The table lists some 110,000 distinct CDR3 sequences, about 9.3% of them singletons, with 30% to 35% in the top ten. The starting material was PBMCs, obtained before TCRalphabeta/CD19-depleted stem cell transplant. Receptors originate from a boy under 10 years old with acute lymphoblastic leukemia, due to receive a stem cell transplant.

This chain connects TRBV7-2 to TRBJ2-3, with D hard to call. V shed 5 bases and J shed 5 bases, with 8 bases lying between them. The CDR3 sequence is 12 residues long. Per germline, CDR1 SGHTA and CDR2 FQGNSA. CDR3 nucleotide sequence: TGTGCCAGCAGCCATGGGGTAGATACGCAGTATTTT. Its translation: CASSHGVDTQYF.

The chain carries TRBV21-1 and TRBJ2-4. TRBV21-1 is a pseudogene locus. This CDR3 has 17 amino acids. This chain's CDR3 is CASSKALSGAAKNIQYF. The CDR3, as DNA: TGTGCCAGCAGCAAAGCGCTTTCAGGGGCTGCCAAAAACATTCAGTACTTC.

The chain uses TRBV20-1 and TRBJ1-1, with D perhaps matching TRBD1 (5 bases). This CDR3 contains 15 residues. CDR1 and CDR2 (germline): DFQATT, SNEGSKA (reference sequence). The V end was cut by 4 bases, the J end by 0 bases, with 15 bases between. This CDR3 reads CSATPGPSMNTEAFF. For the CDR3, the DNA is TGCAGTGCTACCCCGGGACCGTCCATGAACACTGAAGCTTTCTTT.

The genes are TRBV4-2 and TRBJ2-5; 14 bases are a match to TRBD2. This CDR3 contains 16 residues. V lost 4 bases to trimming and J lost 3 bases; unmatched junction nucleotides: 4. The germline V gene encodes CDR1 LGHNA and CDR2 YNFKEQ. Here the CDR3 reads CASSPRGLAGEETQYF. CDR3 coding DNA: TGTGCCAGCAGCCCCCGGGGACTAGCGGGGGAAGAGACCCAGTACTTC.